This TCR beta chain derives from a study of cytotoxic CD8 clonotypes in ibrutinib-treated CLL. As for the study in general: Responses: roughly 25 partial, 2 complete; after median around 64 months, about 14 stayed remitted, 12 progressed. The response samples were taken once patients had been treated for a median of about 12 months, range 6 to 36.

Germline CDR1 is SGHVS and CDR2 is FNYEAQ. The trim removed 2 bases at V and 5 bases at J, leaving 4 bases unmatched. This CDR3 spans 15 amino acids. A note on this clone: Its specificity is not known.

Profiled with immunoSEQ multiplex PCR; TCRdb holds only in-frame clones, not every one. The repertoire includes roughly 17,000 clones, 64% of them detected once, and about 25% sits in the top ten. Study results and limitations: Exceeding age-matched healthy donors, baseline clonality also tracked the counts of circulating CD8+ T cells. In sustained-remission versus progressing patients, sampling times differed.

The chain couples TRBV7-6 to TRBJ2-5; TRBD2 matches at 11 bases. The clonotype originates from a human donor with chronic lymphocytic leukemia. The sequencing here drew on PBMCs, taken after 12 months of ibrutinib treatment. CDR3 protein: CASSLTSGRLETQYF. The DNA for the CDR3 is TGTGCCAGCAGCTTAACTAGCGGGAGATTGGAGACCCAGTACTTC.